The T cell receptor (beta chain) under discussion was sequenced for a study of a mutant IDH1 vaccine in newly diagnosed glioma. Specified time point: baseline, week 1 (first vaccination visit). Treatment defined: pre-vaccination baseline after standard-of-care therapy. The protocol was immunoSEQ multiplex PCR, while the TCRdb copy is restricted to in-frame clones and leaves out a portion. The table includes roughly 32,000 clones, more than 70% detected once. Germline V gene sequence: CDR1 SGHRS, CDR2 YFSETQ. CDR3 length: 14 residues. The V gene lost 0 bases and the J gene lost 8 bases, with 12 bases spanning the gap.

The chain couples TRBV5-1 to TRBJ2-1; D unresolved. The TCR sequence derives from a man in his fifties with glioma. Some clones in this sample may be carry-over from other donors' samples. The sequences come from peripheral blood mononuclear cells (PBMCs), collected from a glioma patient treated with radiotherapy, temozolomide or both. The CDR3 nucleotides read TGCGCCAGCAGCTTGGCGGACGGTCTGGATGAGCAGTTCTTC. Protein sequence: CASSLADGLDEQFF.